What follows is one T cell receptor beta chain and its context. This sample stems from a study of T-cell reconstitution after alpha-beta-depleted transplantation in children. Unique molecular identifiers were incorporated into the prepared TCRbeta library. Via MiXCR, TCRdb re-called the PCR reads, giving one row per CDR3 protein. The top ten clones hold roughly 35% of a sample with more than 200,000 distinct CDR3 sequences, 7.5% to 9.5% of them seen once. Trimming stripped 3 bases from V and 2 bases from J, with 14 bases between. Germline V CDR1 and CDR2: SGHRS, YFSETQ. CDR3 size: 15 residues. This material consisted of PBMCs, mostly from graft donor cells, taken 360 days after TCRalphabeta/CD19-depleted stem cell transplant. The V call is TRBV5-1, the J call TRBJ2-5; D may match TRBD1 or TRBD2 (5 bases each). The TCR sequence derives from a male patient aged 2 to 9 who had a stem cell transplant for acute myeloid leukemia, so the T cells may come from the graft donor. The CDR3 here is CASSWTQGRQETQYF. The CDR3 DNA is TGCGCCAGCAGCTGGACTCAGGGTCGGCAAGAGACCCAGTACTTC.